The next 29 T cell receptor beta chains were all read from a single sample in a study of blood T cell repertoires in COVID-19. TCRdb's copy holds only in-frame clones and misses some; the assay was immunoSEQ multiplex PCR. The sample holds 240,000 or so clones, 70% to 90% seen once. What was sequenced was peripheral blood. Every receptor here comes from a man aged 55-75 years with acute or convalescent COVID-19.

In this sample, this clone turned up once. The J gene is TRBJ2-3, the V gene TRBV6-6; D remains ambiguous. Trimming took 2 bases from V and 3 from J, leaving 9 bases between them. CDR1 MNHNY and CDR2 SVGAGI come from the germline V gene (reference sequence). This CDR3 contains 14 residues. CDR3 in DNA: TGTGCCAGCAGTTACCCCCCGGAGACAGATACGCAGTATTTT. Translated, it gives CASSYPPETDTQYF.

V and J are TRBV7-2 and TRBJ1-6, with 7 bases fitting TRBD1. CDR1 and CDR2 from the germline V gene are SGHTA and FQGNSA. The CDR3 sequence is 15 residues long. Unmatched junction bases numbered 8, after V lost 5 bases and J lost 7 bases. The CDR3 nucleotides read TGTGCCAGCAGCCTCAACGGGGACAGAAATTCACCCCTCCACTTT. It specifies CASSLNGDRNSPLHF.

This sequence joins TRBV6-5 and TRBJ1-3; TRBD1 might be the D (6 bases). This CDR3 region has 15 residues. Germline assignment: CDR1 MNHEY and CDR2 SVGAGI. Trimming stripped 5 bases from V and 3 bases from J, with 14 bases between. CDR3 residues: CASSLHGTNGNTIYF. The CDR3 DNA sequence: TGTGCCAGCAGTCTCCACGGGACAAATGGAAACACCATATATTTT.

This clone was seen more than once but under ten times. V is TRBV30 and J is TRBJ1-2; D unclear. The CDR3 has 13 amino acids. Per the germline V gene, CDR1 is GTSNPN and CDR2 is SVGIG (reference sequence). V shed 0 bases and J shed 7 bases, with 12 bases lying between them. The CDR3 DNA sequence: TGTGCCTGGAGTGTACAAACGGCAGGTGGCTACACCTTC. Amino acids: CAWSVQTAGGYTF.

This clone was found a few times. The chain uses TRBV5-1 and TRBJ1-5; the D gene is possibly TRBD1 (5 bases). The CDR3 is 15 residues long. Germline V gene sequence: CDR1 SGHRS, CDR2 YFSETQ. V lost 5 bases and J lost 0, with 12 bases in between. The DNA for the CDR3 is TGCGCCAGCAGACCGGGACTGGCTAGCAATCAGCCCCAGCATTTT. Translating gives CASRPGLASNQPQHF.

CDR3 nucleotides: TGTGCCAGCAGTCTCCGGCGGGCCGGCTACTACGAGCAGTACTTC. This encodes CASSLRRAGYYEQYF. This sequence joins TRBV27 and TRBJ2-7; D perhaps matches TRBD2 (5 bases). Per the germline V gene, CDR1 is MNHEY and CDR2 is SMNVEV (reference sequence). The length of the CDR3 is 15 residues. Deletions cut 5 bases from V and 3 bases from J, with 17 bases between.

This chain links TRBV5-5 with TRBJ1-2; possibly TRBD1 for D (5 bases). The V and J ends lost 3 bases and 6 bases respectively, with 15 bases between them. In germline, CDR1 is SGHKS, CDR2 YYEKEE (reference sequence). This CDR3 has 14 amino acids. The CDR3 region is CASSSTPTAHGYTF. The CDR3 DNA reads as TGTGCCAGCAGCTCAACCCCGACAGCGCATGGCTACACCTTC.

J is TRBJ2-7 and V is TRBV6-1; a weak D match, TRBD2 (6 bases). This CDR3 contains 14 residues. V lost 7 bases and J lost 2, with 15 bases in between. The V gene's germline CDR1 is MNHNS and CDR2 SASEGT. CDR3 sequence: CASNTGATAYEQYF. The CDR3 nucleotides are TGTGCCAGCAATACGGGAGCGACCGCCTACGAGCAGTACTTC.

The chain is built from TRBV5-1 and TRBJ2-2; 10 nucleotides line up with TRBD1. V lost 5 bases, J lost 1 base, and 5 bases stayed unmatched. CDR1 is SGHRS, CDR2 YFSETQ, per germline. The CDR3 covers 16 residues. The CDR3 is CASSPGQGVNTGELFF. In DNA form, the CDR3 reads TGCGCCAGCAGTCCAGGACAGGGGGTGAACACCGGGGAGCTGTTTTTT.

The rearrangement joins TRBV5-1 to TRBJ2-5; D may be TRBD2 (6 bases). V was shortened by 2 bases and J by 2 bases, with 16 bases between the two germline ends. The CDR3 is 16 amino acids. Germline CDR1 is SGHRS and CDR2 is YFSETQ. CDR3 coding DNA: TGCGCCAGCAGCTTTTGGGGGAGGCAACGGCAAGAGACCCAGTACTTC. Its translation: CASSFWGRQRQETQYF.

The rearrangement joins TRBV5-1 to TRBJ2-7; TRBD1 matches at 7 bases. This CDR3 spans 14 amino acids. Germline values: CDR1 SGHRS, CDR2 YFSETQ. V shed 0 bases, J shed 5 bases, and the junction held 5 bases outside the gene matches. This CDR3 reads CASSLGGTEDEQYF. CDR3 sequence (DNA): TGCGCCAGCAGCTTGGGAGGGACAGAGGACGAGCAGTACTTC.

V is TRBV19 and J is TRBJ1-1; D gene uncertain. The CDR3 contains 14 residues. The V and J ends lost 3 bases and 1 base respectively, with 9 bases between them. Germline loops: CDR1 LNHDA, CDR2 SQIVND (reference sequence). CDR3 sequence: CASSMRSQNTEAFF. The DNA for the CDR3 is TGTGCCAGTAGTATGAGGAGTCAGAACACTGAAGCTTTCTTT.

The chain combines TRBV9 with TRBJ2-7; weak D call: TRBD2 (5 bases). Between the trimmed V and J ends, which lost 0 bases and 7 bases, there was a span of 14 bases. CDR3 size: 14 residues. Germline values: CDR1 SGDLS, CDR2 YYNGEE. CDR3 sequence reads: CASSVGAGGGEQYF. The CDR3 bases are TGTGCCAGCAGCGTAGGAGCTGGAGGAGGAGAGCAGTACTTC.

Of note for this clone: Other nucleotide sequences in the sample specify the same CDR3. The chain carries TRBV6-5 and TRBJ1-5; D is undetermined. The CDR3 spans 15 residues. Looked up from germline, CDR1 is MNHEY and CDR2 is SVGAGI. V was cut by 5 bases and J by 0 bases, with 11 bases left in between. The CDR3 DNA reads TGTGCCAGCAGTCCCCGACACCTTAGCAATCAGCCCCAGCATTTT. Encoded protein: CASSPRHLSNQPQHF.

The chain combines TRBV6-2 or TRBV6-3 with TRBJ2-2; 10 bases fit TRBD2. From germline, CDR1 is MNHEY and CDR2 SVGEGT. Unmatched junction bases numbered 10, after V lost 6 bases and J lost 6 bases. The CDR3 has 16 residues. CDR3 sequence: CASSQRSGRASGELFF. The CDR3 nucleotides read TGTGCCAGCAGCCAGAGAAGCGGGAGGGCCTCCGGGGAGCTGTTTTTT.

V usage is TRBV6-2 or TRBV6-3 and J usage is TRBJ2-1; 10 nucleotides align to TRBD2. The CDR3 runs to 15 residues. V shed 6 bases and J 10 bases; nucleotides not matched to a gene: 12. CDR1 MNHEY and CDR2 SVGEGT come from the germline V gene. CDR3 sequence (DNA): TGTGCCAGCAGCCTTGGGCTAGCGGGAGAATGGGAGCAGTTCTTC. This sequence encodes CASSLGLAGEWEQFF.

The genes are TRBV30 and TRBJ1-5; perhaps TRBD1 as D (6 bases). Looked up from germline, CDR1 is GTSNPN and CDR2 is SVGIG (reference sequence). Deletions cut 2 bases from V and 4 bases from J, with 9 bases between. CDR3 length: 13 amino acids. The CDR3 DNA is TGTGCCTGGAGTTACAGGGTAAATCAGCCCCAGCATTTT. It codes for CAWSYRVNQPQHF.

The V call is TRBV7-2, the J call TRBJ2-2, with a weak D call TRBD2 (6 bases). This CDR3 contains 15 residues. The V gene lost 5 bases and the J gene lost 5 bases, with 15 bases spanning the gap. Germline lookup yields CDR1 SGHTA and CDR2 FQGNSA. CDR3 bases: TGTGCCAGCAGCGCGGCCGGGGGAAGGACCGGGGAGCTGTTTTTT. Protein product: CASSAAGGRTGELFF.

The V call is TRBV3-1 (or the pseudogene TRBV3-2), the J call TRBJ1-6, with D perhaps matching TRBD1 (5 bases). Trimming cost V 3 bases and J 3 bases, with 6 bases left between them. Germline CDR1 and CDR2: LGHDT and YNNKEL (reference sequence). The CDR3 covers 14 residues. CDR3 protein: CASSQQGYNSPLHF. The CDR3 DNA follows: TGTGCCAGCAGCCAGCAGGGCTATAATTCACCCCTCCACTTT.

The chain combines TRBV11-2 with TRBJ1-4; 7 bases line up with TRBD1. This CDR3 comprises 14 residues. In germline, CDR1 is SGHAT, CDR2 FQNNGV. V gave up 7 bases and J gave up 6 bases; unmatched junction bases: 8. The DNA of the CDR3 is TGTGCCAGCAAAGGGGGCCTGTCCGATGAAAAACTGTTTTTT. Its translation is CASKGGLSDEKLFF.

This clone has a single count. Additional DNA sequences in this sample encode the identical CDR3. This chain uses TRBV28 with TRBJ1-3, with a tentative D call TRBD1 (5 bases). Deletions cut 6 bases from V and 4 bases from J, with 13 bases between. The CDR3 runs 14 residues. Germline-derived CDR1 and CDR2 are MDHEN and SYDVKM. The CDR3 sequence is CASSPDSSGNTIYF. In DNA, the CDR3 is TGTGCCAGCAGCCCCGACAGTTCCGGAAACACCATATATTTT.

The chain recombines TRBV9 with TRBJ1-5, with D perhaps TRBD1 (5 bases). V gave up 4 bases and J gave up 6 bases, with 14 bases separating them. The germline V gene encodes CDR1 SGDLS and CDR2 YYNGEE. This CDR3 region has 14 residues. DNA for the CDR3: TGTGCCAGCAGCCCTCAGGGTGAGGCTCAGCCCCAGCATTTT. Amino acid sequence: CASSPQGEAQPQHF. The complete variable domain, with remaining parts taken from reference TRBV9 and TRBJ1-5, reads DSGVTQTPKHLITATGQRVTLRCSPRSGDLSVYWYQQSLDQGLQFLIQYYNGEERAKGNILERFSAQQFPDLHSELNLSSLELGDSALYFCASSPQGEAQPQHFGDGTRLSIL.

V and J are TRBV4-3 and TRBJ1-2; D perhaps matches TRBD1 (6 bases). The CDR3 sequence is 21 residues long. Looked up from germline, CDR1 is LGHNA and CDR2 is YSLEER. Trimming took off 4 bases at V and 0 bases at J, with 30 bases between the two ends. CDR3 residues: CASSPHGGARGLSYPNYGYTF. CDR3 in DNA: TGCGCCAGCAGCCCTCACGGGGGGGCCAGGGGACTTTCCTACCCTAACTATGGCTACACCTTC.

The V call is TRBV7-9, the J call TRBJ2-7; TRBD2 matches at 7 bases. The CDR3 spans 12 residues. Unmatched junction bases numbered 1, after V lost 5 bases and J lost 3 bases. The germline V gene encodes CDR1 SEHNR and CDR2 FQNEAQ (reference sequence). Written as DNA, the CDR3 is TGTGCCAGCAGCGCGGGGGTCTACGAGCAGTACTTC. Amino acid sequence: CASSAGVYEQYF.

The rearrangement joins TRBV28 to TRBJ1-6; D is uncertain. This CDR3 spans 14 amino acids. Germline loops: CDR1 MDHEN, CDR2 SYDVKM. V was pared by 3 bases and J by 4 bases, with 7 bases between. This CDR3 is CASSFREYNSPLHF. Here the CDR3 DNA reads TGTGCCAGCAGTTTTAGGGAGTATAATTCACCCCTCCACTTT. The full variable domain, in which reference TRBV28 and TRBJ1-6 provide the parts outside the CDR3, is DVKVTQSSRYLVKRTGEKVFLECVQDMDHENMFWYRQDPGLGLRLIYFSYDVKMKEKGDIPEGYSVSREKKERFSLILESASTNQTSMYLCASSFREYNSPLHFGNGTRLTVT.

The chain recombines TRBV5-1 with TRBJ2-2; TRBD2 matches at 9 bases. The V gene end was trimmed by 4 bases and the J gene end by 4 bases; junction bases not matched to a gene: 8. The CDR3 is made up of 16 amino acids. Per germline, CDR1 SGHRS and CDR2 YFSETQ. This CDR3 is CASSRTSESGTGELFF. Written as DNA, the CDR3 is TGCGCCAGCAGCCGGACTAGCGAGTCGGGCACCGGGGAGCTGTTTTTT.

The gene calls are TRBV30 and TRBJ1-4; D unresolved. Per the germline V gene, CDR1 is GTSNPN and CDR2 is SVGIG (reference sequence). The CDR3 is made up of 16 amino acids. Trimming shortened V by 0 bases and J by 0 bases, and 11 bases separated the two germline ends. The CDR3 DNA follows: TGTGCCTGGAGTGTACTCAGGCCAGCAACTAATGAAAAACTGTTTTTT. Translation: CAWSVLRPATNEKLFF.

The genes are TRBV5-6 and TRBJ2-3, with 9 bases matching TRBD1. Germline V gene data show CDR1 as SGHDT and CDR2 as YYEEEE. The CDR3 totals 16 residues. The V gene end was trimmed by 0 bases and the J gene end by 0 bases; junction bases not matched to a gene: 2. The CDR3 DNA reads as TGTGCCAGCAGCTTGGACAGGGGGCGCAGCACAGATACGCAGTATTTT. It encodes CASSLDRGRSTDTQYF.

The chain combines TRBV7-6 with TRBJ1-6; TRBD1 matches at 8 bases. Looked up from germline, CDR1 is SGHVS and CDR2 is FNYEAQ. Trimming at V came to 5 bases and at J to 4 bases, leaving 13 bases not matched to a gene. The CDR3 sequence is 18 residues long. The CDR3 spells CASSRVVGQGTYNSPLHF. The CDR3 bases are TGTGCCAGCAGCCGAGTTGTCGGACAGGGCACATATAATTCACCCCTCCACTTT. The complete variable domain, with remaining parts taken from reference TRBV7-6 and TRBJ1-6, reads GAGVSQSPRYKVTKRGQDVALRCDPISGHVSLYWYRQALGQGPEFLTYFNYEAQQDKSGLPNDRFSAERPEGSISTLTIQRTEQRDSAMYRCASSRVVGQGTYNSPLHFGNGTRLTVT.